Given below is one TCR beta chain in context. Which antigen it targets is not known. No quality values exist for individual bases; no much larger clone is one base distant. CDR1 KGHSH and CDR2 LQKENI were looked up in the germline V gene. From cysteine to phenylalanine, the CDR3 is 16 amino acids long. Solely the CDR3 DNA is kept, with 48 bases framed from the first base. Ends trimmed: V by 3 bases, J by 1 base; bases unmatched to a gene: 4. Ficoll-Paque density gradient centrifugation was the method used to isolate PBMCs. Instrument used: Illumina NovaSeq 6000. TCRalpha and TCRbeta cDNA libraries were constructed by 5'RACE with constant-segment primers, with sample barcodes and unique molecular identifiers being introduced. Trizol reagent was used to extract RNA from every sample. Library amplification was performed in two PCR steps, and a second sample barcode and Illumina TruSeq adapters were introduced in the second step. Sequencing of libraries was performed on an Illumina NovaSeq with 2 x 150 bp paired-end reads. The authors processed their data as follows. With migec v1.2.7, reads were demultiplexed and then collapsed into UMI-guided consensus sequences. Using mixcr v2.1.11, UMI consensuses were aligned to TRA and TRB V and J templates and then assembled into clonotypes. Clonotypes were classified as expanded or contracted when called significant by both edgeR and NoisET, with noise models trained on biological replicates. For edgeR calls, a false discovery rate-adjusted p below 0.01 and a log2 fold-change threshold of 1 were applied. As an exploratory analysis of dynamics, max-normalized trajectories of the 1000 most abundant clonotypes were examined with PCA combined with hierarchical clustering. Separately sequenced CD4+ and CD8+ repertoires were used to assign the CD4 or CD8 phenotype of responding clones. Using fastp trimming at Q25 and MiXCR clonotype assembly, TCRdb reanalyzed the public sequencing data and kept in-frame beta chains. Each CDR3 protein appears once, grouped with its most common genes and DNA. The V and J calls shown here were made by TCRdb, not taken from the authors' results. Here the sample has fewer than 650,000 distinct CDR3 sequences; roughly 21% occur a single time. Together, the top ten hold 8.4% of the sample.

The source of the sample is a study of T-cell memory formation after mild COVID-19 (dated by TCRdb to the early 2020s). For the study in its entirety: TCR sequence clusters from the two donors were largely donor specific. Longitudinal TCRalpha and TCRbeta repertoire sequencing tracked T-cell clones expanding and contracting after mild COVID-19 in a couple of donors. Two young, previously healthy adult volunteers, one female and one male, were included in the cohort. Results and caveats for the whole study, not just this receptor: Whether the second-wave clones peaking on day 37 were SARS-CoV-2 specific was not confirmed. Clones that contracted from day 15 to 85 showed balanced CD4/CD8 phenotypes, whereas a second wave of clones that expanded from day 15 to 37 leaned towards CD4+. The study covered only a couple of mild cases, and larger cohorts including severe cases with pre-infection samples were considered necessary. The detection of some responding clones in pre-infection memory suggests that pre-existing cross-reactive memory T cells joined the SARS-CoV-2 response. Contracting CD4+ clones turned up mainly in the CM and EM memory subsets, whereas EMRA was where CD8+ clones were enriched.

The TCR sequence derives from an adult woman who had mild COVID-19 (a few samples of this study predate the infection). The sample titles of this study are shuffled in the database, so cell type and time point are left out; the donor was told from shared clones. The rearranged chain carries TRBV18 and TRBJ2-7; a stretch of 12 junction bases matches TRBD1. Sequences were obtained from PBMCs or a T cell subset sorted from them (not recorded which). The nucleotide sequence is given as TGTGCCAGCTCACCCACGGGACAGGGGGCTTCCTACGAGCAGTACTTC. This is translated as CASSPTGQGASYEQYF.